These T cell receptor beta chains were read from a single sample in a study of T cells in Graves' hyperthyroidism and ophthalmopathy. TCRdb reanalysed the multiplex PCR reads using MiXCR and keeps one entry per CDR3 protein. The data hold 330,000 or so distinct CDR3 sequences, with less than 20% observed a single time. The sample comprised blood. The receptors come from a woman in her thirties or forties with Graves' ophthalmopathy. The CDR3 runs from the conserved cysteine through the conserved F or W. D genes are given only for firm matches. Size tells how often a clone was seen (once, few, many) or the class of an expanded clone, and some rows leave it out.

V gene,clone size,D gene,J gene,CDR3 protein,CDR3 DNA
TRBV7-2,many,.,TRBJ1-5,CASSLASIPWTDYRPNQPQHF,TGTGCCAGCAGCTTAGCGTCGATCCCTTGGACAGATTATAGGCCCAATCAGCCCCAGCATTTT
TRBV6-2/TRBV6-3,many,.,TRBJ2-2,CASTYYRVNGELFF,TGTGCCAGCACTTACTACAGGGTCAACGGGGAGCTGTTTTTT
TRBV5-1,many,.,TRBJ2-5,CASSTLGAQQETQYF,TGCGCCAGCAGCACTCTCGGGGCCCAACAAGAGACCCAGTACTTC
TRBV19,many,TRBD2,TRBJ2-7,CASRKTSDSYEQYF,TGTGCCAGTAGAAAGACTAGCGACTCCTACGAGCAGTACTTC
TRBV12-3/TRBV12-4,.,TRBD1,TRBJ1-5,CASRQGTGVRNQPQHF,TGTGCCAGCAGACAGGGGACAGGGGTCCGGAATCAGCCCCAGCATTTT
TRBV27,many,.,TRBJ1-2,CASSIRGDYGYTF,TGTGCCAGCAGTATCAGGGGCGACTATGGCTACACCTTC
TRBV6-5,many,.,TRBJ1-2,CASSYSQGGNYGYTF,TGTGCCAGCAGTTACTCTCAGGGAGGGAACTATGGCTACACCTTC
TRBV20-1,many,TRBD2,TRBJ2-3,CSASYPSGNTDTQYF,TGCAGTGCTAGTTATCCTAGCGGGAACACAGATACGCAGTATTTT
TRBV6-1,once,.,TRBJ2-2,CASRRQTLTGELFF,TGTGCCAGCAGAAGACAGACCCTCACCGGGGAGCTGTTTTTT
TRBV6-1,.,TRBD1,TRBJ2-5,CASTATTGGGETQYF,TGTGCCAGCACCGCTACAACAGGGGGCGGAGAGACCCAGTACTTC
TRBV27,many,TRBD1,TRBJ2-7,CASSPGTGRGREQYF,TGTGCCAGCAGTCCGGGGACAGGAAGGGGTCGGGAGCAGTACTTC
TRBV12-3/TRBV12-4,many,TRBD1,TRBJ1-1,CASRTGTVNTEAFF,TGTGCCAGCAGGACCGGGACAGTGAACACTGAAGCTTTCTTT
TRBV5-6,many,TRBD1,TRBJ1-1,CASSFWDRIMNTEAFF,TGTGCCAGCAGCTTCTGGGACAGAATCATGAACACTGAAGCTTTCTTT
TRBV27,many,.,TRBJ2-1,CASSFLAGSNEQFF,TGTGCCAGCAGTTTCCTCGCGGGCTCCAATGAGCAGTTCTTC
TRBV19,many,TRBD2,TRBJ2-2,CASRLTGTRNTGELFF,TGTGCCAGTAGACTCACCGGGACTAGGAACACCGGGGAGCTGTTTTTT
TRBV15,many,.,TRBJ2-2,CATSREIPGLANTGELFF,TGTGCCACCAGCAGAGAAATTCCGGGCCTAGCGAACACCGGGGAGCTGTTTTTT
TRBV15,many,.,TRBJ1-5,CATSRGQGNNQPQHF,TGTGCCACCAGCAGGGGTCAGGGTAACAATCAGCCCCAGCATTTT
TRBV19,many,.,TRBJ2-1,CASSIPPHEQFF,TGTGCCAGTAGTATTCCCCCACATGAGCAGTTCTTC
TRBV5-1,.,.,TRBJ2-7,CASSLVSTRSSYEQYF,TGCGCCAGCAGCTTGGTGTCCACCCGTTCTTCCTACGAGCAGTACTTC
TRBV11-2,many,.,TRBJ2-7,CASSLDGTDLPRSYEQYF,TGTGCCAGCAGCCTCGATGGGACCGATTTACCTCGGTCCTACGAGCAGTACTTC
TRBV15,.,TRBD1,TRBJ1-6,CATSSGQGGSSPLHF,TGTGCCACCAGCAGCGGACAGGGGGGGAGTTCACCCCTCCACTTT
TRBV5-5,many,.,TRBJ2-5,CASSLRPTEVETQYF,TGTGCCAGCAGCTTGAGACCCACGGAGGTGGAGACCCAGTACTTC
TRBV6-2/TRBV6-3,few,.,TRBJ2-7,CASSSGDTAYEQYF,TGTGCCAGCAGCTCCGGGGACACGGCCTACGAGCAGTACTTC
TRBV29-1,many,.,TRBJ1-2,CSVEVQSSNYGYTF,TGCAGCGTTGAGGTTCAGTCCTCTAACTATGGCTACACCTTC
TRBV15,many,TRBD1,TRBJ1-1,CATSRKTGVSTSGEAFF,TGTGCCACCAGCAGAAAGACAGGGGTTTCCACCTCGGGTGAAGCTTTCTTT
TRBV6-1,many,.,TRBJ2-5,CASSDVQAETQYF,TGTGCCAGCAGTGACGTCCAGGCGGAGACCCAGTACTTC
TRBV3-1,many,.,TRBJ2-7,CASSQVGGGPYEQYF,TGTGCCAGCAGCCAAGTGGGCGGCGGTCCCTACGAGCAGTACTTC
TRBV19,many,TRBD1,TRBJ1-1,CASSLGTGRLGTEAFF,TGTGCCAGTAGCCTAGGGACAGGGAGACTTGGCACTGAAGCTTTCTTT
TRBV18,.,.,TRBJ1-1,CASSPLGDMNAEAFF,TGTGCCAGCTCACCACTTGGGGATATGAACGCTGAAGCTTTCTTT
TRBV27,many,.,TRBJ2-2,CASSLLSPWQLNTGELFF,TGTGCCAGCAGTTTATTAAGCCCATGGCAGTTGAACACCGGGGAGCTGTTTTTT
TRBV6-1,.,TRBD1,TRBJ2-7,CASKRQTGTGVYEQYF,TGTGCCAGCAAAAGGCAAACCGGGACAGGGGTATACGAGCAGTACTTC
TRBV9,.,.,TRBJ2-5,CASSFQPSATQYF,TGTGCCAGCAGCTTCCAACCTAGTGCGACCCAGTACTTC
TRBV12-3/TRBV12-4,many,.,TRBJ1-5,CASSFSRSNQPQHF,TGTGCCAGCAGTTTTAGCAGGAGCAATCAGCCCCAGCATTTT
TRBV15,many,.,TRBJ2-5,CATSRDSDGETQYF,TGTGCCACCAGCAGGGACAGTGACGGGGAGACCCAGTACTTC
TRBV20-1,many,.,TRBJ2-4,CSGHQDLAKNIQYF,TGCAGTGGACACCAAGACCTAGCCAAAAACATTCAGTACTTC
TRBV28,many,.,TRBJ1-1,CASSLVGSPKEAFF,TGTGCCAGCAGTTTAGTGGGGTCGCCTAAAGAAGCTTTCTTT